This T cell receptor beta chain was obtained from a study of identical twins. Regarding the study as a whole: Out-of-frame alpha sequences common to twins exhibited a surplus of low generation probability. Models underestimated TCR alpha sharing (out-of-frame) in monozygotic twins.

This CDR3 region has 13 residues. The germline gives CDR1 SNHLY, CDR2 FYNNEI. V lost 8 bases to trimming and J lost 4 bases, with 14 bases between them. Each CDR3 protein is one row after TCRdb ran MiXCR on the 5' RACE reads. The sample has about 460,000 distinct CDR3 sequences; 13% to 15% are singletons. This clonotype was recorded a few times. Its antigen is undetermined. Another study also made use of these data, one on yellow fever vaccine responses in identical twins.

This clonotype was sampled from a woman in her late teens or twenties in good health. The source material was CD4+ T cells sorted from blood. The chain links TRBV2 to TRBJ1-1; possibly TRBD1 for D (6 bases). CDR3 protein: CASGGGQGTEAFF. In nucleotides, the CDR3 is TGTGCCAGCGGGGGGGGGCAGGGCACTGAAGCTTTCTTT.